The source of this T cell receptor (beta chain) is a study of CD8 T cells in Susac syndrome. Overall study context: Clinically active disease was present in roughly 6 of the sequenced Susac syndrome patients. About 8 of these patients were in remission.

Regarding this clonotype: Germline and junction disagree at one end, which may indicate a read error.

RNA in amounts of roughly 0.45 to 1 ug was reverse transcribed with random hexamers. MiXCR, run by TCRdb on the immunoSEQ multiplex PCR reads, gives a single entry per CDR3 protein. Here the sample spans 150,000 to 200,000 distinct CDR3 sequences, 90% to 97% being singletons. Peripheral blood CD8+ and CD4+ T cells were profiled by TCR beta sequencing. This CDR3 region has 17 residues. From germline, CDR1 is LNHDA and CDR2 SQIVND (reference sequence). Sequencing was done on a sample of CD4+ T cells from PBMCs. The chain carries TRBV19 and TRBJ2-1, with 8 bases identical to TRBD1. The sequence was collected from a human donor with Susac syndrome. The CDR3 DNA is TGTGCCAGTAGTATAGATCCCCCAGGGGGCTCCTCCAATGAGCAGTTCTTC. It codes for CASSIDPPGGSSNEQFF.